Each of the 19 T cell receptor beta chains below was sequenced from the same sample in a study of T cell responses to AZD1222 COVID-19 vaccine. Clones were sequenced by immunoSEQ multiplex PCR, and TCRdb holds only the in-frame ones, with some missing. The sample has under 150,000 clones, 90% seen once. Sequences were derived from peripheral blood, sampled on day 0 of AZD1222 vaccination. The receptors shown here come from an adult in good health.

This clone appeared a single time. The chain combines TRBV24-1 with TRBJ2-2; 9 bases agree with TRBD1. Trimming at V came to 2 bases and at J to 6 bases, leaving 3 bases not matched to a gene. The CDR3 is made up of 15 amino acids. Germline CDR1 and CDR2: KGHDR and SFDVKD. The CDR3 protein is CATSDWTGAAGELFF. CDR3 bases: TGTGCCACCAGTGATTGGACAGGGGCGGCCGGGGAGCTGTTTTTT.

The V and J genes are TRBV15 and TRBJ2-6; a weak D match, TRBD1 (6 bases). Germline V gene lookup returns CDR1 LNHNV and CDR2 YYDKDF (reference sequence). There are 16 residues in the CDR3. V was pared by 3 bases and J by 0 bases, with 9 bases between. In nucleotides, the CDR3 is TGTGCCACCAGCAGGGAACAGGGCTCTGGGGCCAACGTCCTGACTTTC. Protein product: CATSREQGSGANVLTF. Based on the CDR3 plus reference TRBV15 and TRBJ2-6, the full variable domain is DAMVIQNPRYQVTQFGKPVTLSCSQTLNHNVMYWYQQKSSQAPKLLFHYYDKDFNNEADTPDNFQSRRPNTSFCFLDIRSPGLGDTAMYLCATSREQGSGANVLTFGAGSRLTVL.

Written as DNA, the CDR3 is TGTGCCAGCAGTCTCCTTCCTCCACCTATTGAAGCTTTCTTT. It encodes CASSLLPPPIEAFF. This sequence joins TRBV11-2 and TRBJ1-1; D is ambiguous. The CDR3 extends over 14 amino acids. The V end was cut by 6 bases, the J end by 7 bases, with 18 bases between. Per germline, CDR1 SGHAT and CDR2 FQNNGV. Drawing the rest from reference TRBV11-2 and TRBJ1-1, the complete variable domain is EAGVAQSPRYKIIEKRQSVAFWCNPISGHATLYWYQQILGQGPKLLIQFQNNGVVDDSQLPKDRFSAERLKGVDSTLKIQPAKLEDSAVYLCASSLLPPPIEAFFGQGTRLTVV.

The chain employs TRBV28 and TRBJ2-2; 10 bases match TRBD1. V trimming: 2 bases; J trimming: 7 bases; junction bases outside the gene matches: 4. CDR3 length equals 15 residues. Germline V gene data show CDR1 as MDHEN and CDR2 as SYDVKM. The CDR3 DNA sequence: TGTGCCAGCAGTTTACATCGGACAGGGGGCGGGGAGCTGTTTTTT. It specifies CASSLHRTGGGELFF.

CDR3 coding DNA: TGCGCCAGCAGCTCCCCGGGACACACAGATACGCAGTATTTT. Its protein is CASSSPGHTDTQYF. The J gene is TRBJ2-3, the V gene TRBV5-1; perhaps TRBD1 as D (6 bases). Trimming stripped 3 bases from V and 2 bases from J, with 10 bases between. Per the germline V gene, CDR1 is SGHRS and CDR2 is YFSETQ. This CDR3 comprises 14 residues.

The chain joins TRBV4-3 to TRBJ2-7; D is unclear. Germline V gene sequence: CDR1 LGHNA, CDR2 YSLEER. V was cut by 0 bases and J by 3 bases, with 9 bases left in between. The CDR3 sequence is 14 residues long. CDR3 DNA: TGCGCCAGCAGCCAAGACACGGGCCGCTACGAGCAGTACTTC. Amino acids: CASSQDTGRYEQYF.

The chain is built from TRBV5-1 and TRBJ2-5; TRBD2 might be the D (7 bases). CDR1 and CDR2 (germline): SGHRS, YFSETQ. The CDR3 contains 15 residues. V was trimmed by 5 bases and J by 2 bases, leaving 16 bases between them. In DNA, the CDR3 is TGCGCCAGCAGTAGTATGGGGGGGCCTCAAGAGACCCAGTACTTC. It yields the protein CASSSMGGPQETQYF. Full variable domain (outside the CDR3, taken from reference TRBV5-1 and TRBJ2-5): KAGVTQTPRYLIKTRGQQVTLSCSPISGHRSVSWYQQTPGQGLQFLFEYFSETQRNKGNFPGRFSGRQFSNSRSEMNVSTLELGDSALYLCASSSMGGPQETQYFGPGTRLLVL.

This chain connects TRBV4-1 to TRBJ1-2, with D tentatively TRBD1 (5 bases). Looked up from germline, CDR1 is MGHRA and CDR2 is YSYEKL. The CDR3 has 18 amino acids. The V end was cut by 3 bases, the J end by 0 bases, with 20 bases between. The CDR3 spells CASSHPRGRTLANYGYTF. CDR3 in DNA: TGCGCCAGCAGCCATCCGAGGGGCAGAACTCTAGCTAACTATGGCTACACCTTC.

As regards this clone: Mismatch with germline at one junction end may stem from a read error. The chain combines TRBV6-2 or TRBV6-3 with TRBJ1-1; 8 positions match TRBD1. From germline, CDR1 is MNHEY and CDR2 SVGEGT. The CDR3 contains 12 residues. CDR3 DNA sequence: TGTGCCAGCAGTGACTACCCGGGGACAGGAAGCTTT. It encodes CASSDYPGTGSF.

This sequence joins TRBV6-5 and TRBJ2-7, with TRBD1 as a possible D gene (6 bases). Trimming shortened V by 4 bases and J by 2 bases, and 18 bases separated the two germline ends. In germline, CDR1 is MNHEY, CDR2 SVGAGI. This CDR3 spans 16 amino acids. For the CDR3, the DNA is TGTGCCAGCAGTTTTTATGCCGGGACAAATACCTACGAGCAGTACTTC. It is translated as CASSFYAGTNTYEQYF.

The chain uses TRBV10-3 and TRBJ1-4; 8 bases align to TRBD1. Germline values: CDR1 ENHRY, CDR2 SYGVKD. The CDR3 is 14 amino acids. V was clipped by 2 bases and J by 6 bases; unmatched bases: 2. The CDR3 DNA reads TGTGCCATCAGTGAGGGACAGGGACATGAAAAACTGTTTTTT. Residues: CAISEGQGHEKLFF.

The CDR3 nucleotides read TGTGCCAGCAGTGTTAAAGCCTCGAATGAGCAGTTCTTC. This codes for CASSVKASNEQFF. The genes are TRBV6-4 and TRBJ2-1, with unresolved D. The CDR3 sequence is 13 residues long. From germline, CDR1 is MRHNA and CDR2 SNTAGT. V gave up 4 bases and J gave up 7 bases, with 11 bases separating them.

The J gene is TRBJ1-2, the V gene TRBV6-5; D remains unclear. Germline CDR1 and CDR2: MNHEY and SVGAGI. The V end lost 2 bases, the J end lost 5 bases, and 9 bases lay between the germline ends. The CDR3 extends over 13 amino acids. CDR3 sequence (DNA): TGTGCCAGCAGTTACGGTGTAGAGTATGGCTACACCTTC. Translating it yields CASSYGVEYGYTF.

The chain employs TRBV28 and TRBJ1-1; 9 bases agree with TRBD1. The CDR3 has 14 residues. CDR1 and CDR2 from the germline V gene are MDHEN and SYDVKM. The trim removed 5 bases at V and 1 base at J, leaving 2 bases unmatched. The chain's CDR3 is CASSPGQGNTEAFF. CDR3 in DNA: TGTGCCAGCAGTCCGGGACAGGGGAACACTGAAGCTTTCTTT.

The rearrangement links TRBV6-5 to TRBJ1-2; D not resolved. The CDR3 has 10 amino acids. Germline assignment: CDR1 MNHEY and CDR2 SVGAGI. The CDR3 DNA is TGTGCTTCTTGGGATTATGGCTACACCTTC. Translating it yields CASWDYGYTF.

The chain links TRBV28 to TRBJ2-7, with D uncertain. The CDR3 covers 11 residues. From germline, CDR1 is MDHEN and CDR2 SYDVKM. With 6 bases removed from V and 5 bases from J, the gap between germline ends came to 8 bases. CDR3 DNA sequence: TGTGCCAGCAGACTCCTCAACGAGCAGTACTTC. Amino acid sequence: CASRLLNEQYF.

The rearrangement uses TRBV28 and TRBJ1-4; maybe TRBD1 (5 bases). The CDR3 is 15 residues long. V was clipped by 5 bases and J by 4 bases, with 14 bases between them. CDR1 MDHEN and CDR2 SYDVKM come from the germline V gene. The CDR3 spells CASSLPGTLNEKLFF. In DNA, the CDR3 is TGTGCCAGCAGTCTTCCCGGGACCCTTAATGAAAAACTGTTTTTT.

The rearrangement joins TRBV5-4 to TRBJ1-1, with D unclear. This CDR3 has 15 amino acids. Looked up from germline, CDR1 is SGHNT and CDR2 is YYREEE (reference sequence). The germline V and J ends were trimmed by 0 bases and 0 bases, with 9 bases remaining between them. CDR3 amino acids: CASSLVAGMNTEAFF. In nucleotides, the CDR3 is TGTGCCAGCAGCTTGGTGGCTGGAATGAACACTGAAGCTTTCTTT.

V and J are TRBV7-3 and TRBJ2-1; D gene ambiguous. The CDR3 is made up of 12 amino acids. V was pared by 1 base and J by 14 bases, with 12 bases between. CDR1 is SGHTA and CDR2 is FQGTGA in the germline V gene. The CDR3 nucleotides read TGTGCCAGCAGCTTAAGAATCCCCCCTGAGTTCTTC. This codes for CASSLRIPPEFF.